The rows below give T cell receptor beta chains drawn from one sample of a study of blood T cell repertoires in COVID-19. Only in-frame clones appear in the TCRdb table, and some are missing; sequencing was by immunoSEQ multiplex PCR. This sample carries approximately 250,000 clones, about 87% of them seen once, and the ten largest clones take about 4%. Sequences were obtained from PBMCs or T cells enriched from blood (not recorded which). The receptors shown here come from a woman younger than 45 with acute COVID-19. Both conserved end residues are part of each CDR3. Fields, in order: CDR3 DNA, CDR3 protein, D gene, V gene, J gene, clone size. D genes are given only for firm matches. Size is omitted from some rows. Given values are once, few, many or a class for expanded clones.

DNA: TGTGCCAGCAGCTTAGGAGTAGACTCTGGAAACACCATATATTTT
CDR3: CASSLGVDSGNTIYF
D: -
V: TRBV11-2
J: TRBJ1-3
size: -

DNA: TGCGCCAGCAGCAAGGGACTAGCGGGAGAATCCTACGAGCAGTACTTC
CDR3: CASSKGLAGESYEQYF
D: TRBD2
V: TRBV5-1
J: TRBJ2-7
size: -

DNA: TGTGCCAGCAATGTAGCGACAAGCACAGATACGCAGTATTTT
CDR3: CASNVATSTDTQYF
D: -
V: TRBV2
J: TRBJ2-3
size: -

DNA: TGTGCCAGCAGTTTGACAGGGATGGGGGCGGGCTACACCTTC
CDR3: CASSLTGMGAGYTF
D: TRBD1
V: TRBV27
J: TRBJ1-2
size: -

DNA: TGTGCCAGCAGTCATACGACAGTAAACTACAATGAGCAGTTCTTC
CDR3: CASSHTTVNYNEQFF
D: -
V: TRBV6-5
J: TRBJ2-1
size: -

DNA: TGTGCCAGCAGAGAAACTAGCGGGAGGGCCTTCTATATTTTCTTC
CDR3: CASRETSGRAFYIFF
D: TRBD2
V: TRBV27
J: TRBJ2-1
size: -

DNA: TGTGCCAGCAGCTTTTGGGACAGGGGAAACACTGAAGCTTTCTTT
CDR3: CASSFWDRGNTEAFF
D: TRBD1
V: TRBV5-6
J: TRBJ1-1
size: -

DNA: TGTGCCAGCTCATCTGGACAGGGGGAGGAAGCTTTCTTT
CDR3: CASSSGQGEEAFF
D: TRBD1
V: TRBV18
J: TRBJ1-1
size: few

DNA: TGTGCCATCAGTGAGGCCCGACAGTCTGGCTACACCTTC
CDR3: CAISEARQSGYTF
D: -
V: TRBV10-3
J: TRBJ1-2
size: once

DNA: TGCAGCGTTGATGACAGGACAAAAAGCACAGATACGCAGTATTTT
CDR3: CSVDDRTKSTDTQYF
D: -
V: TRBV29-1
J: TRBJ2-3
size: once